The clone carrying this T cell receptor beta chain was seen ten or more times. The antigen is not known. This record belongs to a study of T cells in Graves' hyperthyroidism and ophthalmopathy. Regarding the study as a whole: Ophthalmopathy got predicted by the model a median approximately 6 months before its onset.

TCR beta CDR3 regions were amplified from RNA. The TCR CDR3 was amplified in a first-round RT-PCR using the HTBI primer set. TCRdb called the multiplex PCR reads again in MiXCR, with one record for every CDR3 protein. The sample has about 110,000 distinct CDR3 sequences, 15% to 20% seen once; the top ten hold about 45%. Diagnostic assessment was based on clinical symptoms, serum thyroxine and TRAb, thyroid ultrasound and orbital computed tomography. CDR1 is GTSNPN and CDR2 is SVGIG in the germline V gene (reference sequence). V dropped 1 base and J dropped 2 bases, with 9 bases sitting between them. This CDR3 region has 14 residues.

The sequence was obtained from a woman aged 50 to 65 with Graves' hyperthyroidism. Material: blood. This rearrangement joins TRBV30 to TRBJ2-1; D is unresolved. CDR3 in DNA: TGTGCCTGGAGTGAAGGGTTCCCCTACAATGAGCAGTTCTTC. Its translation: CAWSEGFPYNEQFF.